One TCR beta chain is described in this entry. Its antigen is still unknown. A mixed TRB-A/B primer pool amplified rearranged TRB by multiplex touch-down PCR. TCRdb re-analysed the multiplex PCR reads in MiXCR, keeping a single row per CDR3 protein. The repertoire consists of roughly 2,300 distinct CDR3 sequences, with 50% occurring once and the leading ten covering about 4.5%. This record comes from a study of T cell repertoires in aging, cancer and after chemotherapy. Whole-study context: Patients with glioblastoma brain tumors were sampled before and after temozolomide-based therapy. Study-level findings and limits: In each cancer cohort, median generation probability increased across chemotherapy, suggesting thymic output rebounded.

Trimming pared 1 base from V and 8 bases from J, leaving 11 bases between. The CDR3 is made up of 13 amino acids. Germline V CDR1 and CDR2: SGHTA, FQGNSA. TCR beta rearrangements were amplified from peripheral blood genomic DNA. The chain uses TRBV7-2 and TRBJ1-2, with D unresolved. The receptor was isolated from a human donor with a solid tumor. Sequencing input: blood. In DNA, the CDR3 is TGTGCCAGCAGCTTAGGCGTCGGGGAGGGCTACACCTTC. It is translated as CASSLGVGEGYTF.